Listed below are T cell receptor beta chains from one sample, sequenced in a study of T-cell memory formation after mild COVID-19. TCRdb itself ran the 5' RACE reads through MiXCR, one entry per CDR3 protein. This sample has tens of thousands of distinct CDR3 sequences, with around 6.6% found just once. The specimen was PBMCs or a T cell subset sorted from them (not recorded which). These receptors were collected from an adult who had mild COVID-19 (a few samples of this study predate the infection). Cell type and time point are not known. CDR3s include the opening cysteine and the closing phenylalanine or tryptophan. D genes are given only for firm matches. A row's size may be missing; if present it is once, few, many or a size class.

D gene	V gene	clone size	J gene	CDR3 protein	CDR3 DNA
TRBD2	TRBV7-2	many	TRBJ2-3	CASSRSILAVGDTQYF	TGTGCCAGCAGCCGATCTATACTAGCGGTGGGGGATACGCAGTATTTT
TRBD1	TRBV4-2	.	TRBJ1-2	CASSQEQGPRGDYGYTF	TGTGCCAGCAGCCAAGAACAGGGGCCACGGGGGGACTATGGCTACACCTTC
TRBD2	TRBV5-1	few	TRBJ2-1	CASRKAGGPSNEQFF	TGCGCCAGCAGAAAAGCGGGGGGCCCCTCCAATGAGCAGTTCTTC
TRBD2	TRBV7-7	.	TRBJ2-7	CASSLRGPGGPYEQYF	TGTGCTAGCAGCTTACGGGGCCCGGGAGGCCCCTACGAGCAGTACTTC
.	TRBV9	many	TRBJ2-5	CASSSRPGLRWETQYF	TGTGCCAGCAGCTCCCGACCGGGTCTAAGGTGGGAGACCCAGTACTTC
.	TRBV5-6	.	TRBJ1-2	CASRLGGQNGYTF	TGTGCCAGCAGATTGGGCGGACAGAATGGCTACACCTTC
.	TRBV11-2	few	TRBJ1-2	CASSSEGDGYTF	TGTGCCAGCAGCTCAGAGGGTGATGGCTACACCTTC
TRBD2	TRBV12-3/TRBV12-4	.	TRBJ2-2	CASSLDGRGNTGELFF	TGTGCCAGCAGTTTAGACGGGAGGGGGAACACCGGGGAGCTGTTTTTT
.	TRBV9	few	TRBJ1-1	CASSPDGGRNTEAFF	TGTGCCAGCAGCCCGGACGGGGGCAGGAACACTGAAGCTTTCTTT
.	TRBV20-1	many	TRBJ1-6	CSARDQQLIGTRNSPLHF	TGCAGTGCTAGAGATCAGCAGTTAATTGGGACTAGGAATTCACCCCTCCACTTT
.	TRBV20-1	.	TRBJ1-2	CSARVGRGSYGYTF	TGCAGTGCTAGGGTGGGGAGAGGGAGCTATGGCTACACCTTC
TRBD2	TRBV5-1	medium-sized	TRBJ2-3	CASTSGSPGDTQYF	TGCGCCAGTACTAGCGGGAGTCCCGGAGATACGCAGTATTTT
.	TRBV7-9	many	TRBJ2-7	CASSLTGTSYEQYF	TGTGCCAGCAGCCTCACCGGGACCAGCTACGAGCAGTACTTC
.	TRBV20-1	many	TRBJ2-1	CSASSNSAQDNEQFF	TGCAGTGCTAGTTCTAATTCCGCTCAGGACAATGAGCAGTTCTTC
TRBD1	TRBV15	many	TRBJ1-5	CATRREDRGNQPQHF	TGTGCCACCAGGAGAGAGGACAGGGGCAATCAGCCCCAGCATTTT
.	TRBV7-7	many	TRBJ2-3	CASSLGPRGSTDTQYF	TGTGCCAGCAGCTTAGGCCCTCGCGGGAGCACAGATACGCAGTATTTT
TRBD2	TRBV7-8	many	TRBJ2-1	CASSLGLAFTYNEQFF	TGTGCCAGCAGCTTAGGACTAGCGTTCACCTACAATGAGCAGTTCTTC
.	TRBV5-6	many	TRBJ2-5	CASSLYATETQYF	TGTGCCAGCAGCTTGTACGCGACAGAGACCCAGTACTTC
.	TRBV5-1	many	TRBJ2-5	CASSSGSGGLAETQYF	TGCGCCAGCAGCTCGGGGTCGGGCGGTTTGGCAGAGACCCAGTACTTC
.	TRBV5-1	.	TRBJ2-5	CASSLAGMETQYF	TGCGCCAGCAGCTTGGCGGGGATGGAGACCCAGTACTTC
.	TRBV25-1	many	TRBJ1-6	CASSDGGAGSPLHF	TGTGCCAGCAGTGATGGGGGGGCCGGATCACCCCTCCACTTT
.	TRBV12-3/TRBV12-4	few	TRBJ1-1	CASSFSPGDLNTEAFF	TGTGCCAGCAGTTTTTCGCCAGGAGATCTGAACACTGAAGCTTTCTTT
TRBD1	TRBV12-3/TRBV12-4	.	TRBJ1-1	CASSLTRQGKAFF	TGTGCCAGCAGTCTTACCCGACAGGGCAAGGCTTTCTTT
.	TRBV5-5	.	TRBJ1-2	CASRGWDGYLEGYTF	TGTGCCAGCAGGGGTTGGGACGGATACCTGGAGGGCTACACCTTC
.	TRBV28	few	TRBJ1-2	CASTHGQAPYYGYTF	TGTGCCAGCACCCACGGGCAGGCTCCGTACTATGGCTACACCTTC
TRBD1	TRBV12-3/TRBV12-4	many	TRBJ2-1	CASSLGQGVYNEQFF	TGTGCCAGCAGTTTAGGGCAGGGGGTCTACAATGAGCAGTTCTTC
TRBD2	TRBV24-1	many	TRBJ2-5	CATSDHPGRAGEETQYF	TGTGCCACCAGTGACCACCCAGGGCGAGCGGGAGAAGAGACCCAGTACTTC
TRBD2	TRBV20-1	once	TRBJ2-1	CRAHPPGLATGNEQFF	TGCAGGGCCCACCCTCCCGGACTAGCCACGGGGAATGAGCAGTTCTTC
TRBD2	TRBV5-6	.	TRBJ2-5	CASSLKTIAGRGETQYF	TGTGCCAGCAGCTTGAAAACCATAGCGGGGCGGGGAGAGACCCAGTACTTC
.	TRBV29-1	few	TRBJ1-1	CSVVVGGSYTEAFF	TGCAGCGTTGTGGTTGGGGGATCTTACACTGAAGCTTTCTTT
TRBD1	TRBV7-2	many	TRBJ2-6	CASSTRTGPGANVLTF	TGTGCCAGCAGCACCCGGACAGGGCCTGGGGCCAACGTCCTGACTTTC
.	TRBV4-3	medium-sized	TRBJ2-6	CASSEAGHRSGANVLTF	TGCGCCAGCAGCGAAGCGGGTCATCGCTCTGGGGCCAACGTCCTGACTTTC
.	TRBV30	many	TRBJ2-3	CAWSVGGVGTDTQYF	TGTGCCTGGAGTGTTGGAGGGGTCGGCACAGATACGCAGTATTTT
.	TRBV5-5	few	TRBJ1-5	CASSLGFFSNQPQHF	TGTGCCAGCAGCTTGGGATTTTTTAGCAATCAGCCCCAGCATTTT
.	TRBV5-1	many	TRBJ2-1	CASSLAPANNEQFF	TGCGCCAGCAGCTTGGCCCCAGCTAACAATGAGCAGTTCTTC
.	TRBV7-2	many	TRBJ2-3	CASSLDTSTDTQYF	TGTGCCAGCAGCTTAGATACAAGCACAGATACGCAGTATTTT
TRBD1	TRBV4-1	many	TRBJ2-3	CASSQDPSGGTDTQYF	TGCGCCAGCAGCCAAGATCCCTCAGGGGGAACAGATACGCAGTATTTT
.	TRBV5-6	many	TRBJ2-1	CASNRRQGGVDEQFF	TGTGCCAGCAACCGACGGCAGGGGGGGGTGGATGAGCAGTTCTTC
.	TRBV5-6	many	TRBJ1-1	CASSLVSGIEAFF	TGTGCCAGCAGCTTGGTTTCGGGCATTGAAGCTTTCTTT
.	TRBV11-2	few	TRBJ1-1	CASSLGLGLGTEAFF	TGTGCCAGCAGCTTAGGGTTAGGTTTGGGCACTGAAGCTTTCTTT
TRBD1	TRBV6-6	few	TRBJ1-1	CASIDGQGKSTEAFF	TGTGCCAGCATCGACGGACAGGGCAAATCCACTGAAGCTTTCTTT
.	TRBV20-1	.	TRBJ2-6	CSARDGGPGANVLTF	TGCAGTGCTAGAGATGGAGGCCCTGGGGCCAACGTCCTGACTTTC
TRBD1	TRBV20-1	many	TRBJ2-1	CSARRRDRVYNEQFF	TGCAGTGCTAGACGACGGGACAGGGTATACAATGAGCAGTTCTTC
TRBD1	TRBV6-5	.	TRBJ2-7	CASSYSLGQAYYGSYEQYF	TGTGCCAGCAGTTACTCGTTAGGACAGGCGTACTACGGCTCCTACGAGCAGTACTTC
TRBD1	TRBV12-3/TRBV12-4	medium-sized	TRBJ2-1	CASSLGQGWDNEQFF	TGTGCCAGCAGTCTAGGACAGGGCTGGGACAATGAGCAGTTCTTC
TRBD2	TRBV5-1	.	TRBJ2-2	CASSLTPGLAVLSNTGELFF	TGCGCCAGCAGCTTGACCCCGGGACTAGCGGTTTTATCGAACACCGGGGAGCTGTTTTTT
.	TRBV5-1	many	TRBJ2-5	CASSLKSEETQYF	TGCGCCAGCAGCTTAAAATCCGAAGAGACCCAGTACTTC
TRBD1	TRBV23-1	few	TRBJ1-5	CASPTGGVNQPQHF	TGCGCCAGCCCTACAGGGGGTGTCAATCAGCCCCAGCATTTT
TRBD1	TRBV19	.	TRBJ2-5	CASSNSGQGTQETQYF	TGTGCCAGTAGTAACTCGGGACAGGGGACCCAAGAGACCCAGTACTTC
TRBD1	TRBV10-3	many	TRBJ1-5	CAIRPGQGADQPQHF	TGTGCCATCAGACCGGGACAGGGGGCTGATCAGCCCCAGCATTTT
.	TRBV3-1	.	TRBJ1-3	CASSRFVNSGNTIYF	TGTGCCAGCAGCCGGTTCGTCAACTCTGGAAACACCATATATTTT
.	TRBV5-1	many	TRBJ1-5	CASSLGGEYQPQHF	TGCGCCAGCAGCCTCGGGGGGGAGTATCAGCCCCAGCATTTT
.	TRBV11-2	few	TRBJ2-3	CASSMTTRTQYF	TGTGCCAGCAGCATGACTACGCGCACGCAGTATTTT
.	TRBV18	many	TRBJ1-1	CASSLGLNTEAFF	TGTGCCAGCTCCCTCGGACTGAACACTGAAGCTTTCTTT
.	TRBV18	.	TRBJ1-1	CASSPGRGLGTEAFF	TGTGCCAGCTCACCAGGCCGGGGGCTCGGCACTGAAGCTTTCTTT
.	TRBV4-3	many	TRBJ2-1	CASSQELASINNEQFF	TGCGCCAGCAGCCAAGAACTAGCCAGCATTAACAATGAGCAGTTCTTC
.	TRBV25-1	.	TRBJ2-7	CASRGLAGSYEQYF	TGTGCCAGCAGAGGGCTAGCTGGGTCCTACGAGCAGTACTTC
.	TRBV7-3	many	TRBJ2-2	CASSLVRSTGELFF	TGTGCCAGCAGCTTAGTCCGGTCCACCGGGGAGCTGTTTTTT
TRBD2	TRBV6-5	.	TRBJ2-1	CASSWGSGTNEQFF	TGTGCCAGCAGTTGGGGTAGCGGGACCAATGAGCAGTTCTTC